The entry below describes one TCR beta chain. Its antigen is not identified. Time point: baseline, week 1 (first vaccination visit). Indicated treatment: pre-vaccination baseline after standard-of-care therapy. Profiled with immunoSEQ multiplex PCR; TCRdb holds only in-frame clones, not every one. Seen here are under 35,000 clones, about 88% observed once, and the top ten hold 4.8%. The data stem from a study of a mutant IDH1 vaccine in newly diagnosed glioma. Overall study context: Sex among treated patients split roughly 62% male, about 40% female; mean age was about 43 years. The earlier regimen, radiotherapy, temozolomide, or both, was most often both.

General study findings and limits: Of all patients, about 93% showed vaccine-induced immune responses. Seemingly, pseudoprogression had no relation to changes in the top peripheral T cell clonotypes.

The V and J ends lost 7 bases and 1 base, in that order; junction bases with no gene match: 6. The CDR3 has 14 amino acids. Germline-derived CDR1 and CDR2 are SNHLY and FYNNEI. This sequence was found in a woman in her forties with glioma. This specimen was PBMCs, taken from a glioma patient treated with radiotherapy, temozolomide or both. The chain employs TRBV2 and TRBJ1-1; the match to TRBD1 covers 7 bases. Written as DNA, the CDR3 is TGTGCCAGCACATTAAGGGGGCCGAACACTGAAGCTTTCTTT. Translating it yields CASTLRGPNTEAFF.